This T cell receptor (beta chain) is drawn from a study of T-cell memory formation after mild COVID-19. TCRdb fed the 5' RACE reads into MiXCR, producing one record per CDR3 protein. Of more than 150,000 distinct CDR3 sequences detected, around 20% appear once; the ten largest clones hold approximately 4%. Concerning this clonotype itself: Its antigen remains unidentified.

Study-level findings and limits: While clones contracting from day 15 to 85 were balanced between CD4 and CD8, later expanders leaned CD4+. Mostly located in CM and EM were contracting CD4+ clones, with contracting CD8+ clones located in EMRA.

The CDR3 is made up of 15 amino acids. Germline V gene sequence: CDR1 SGHKS, CDR2 YYEKEE (reference sequence). Trimming cost V 1 base and J 0 bases, with 8 bases left between them. This chain uses TRBV5-5 with TRBJ1-3, with unresolved D. This receptor was identified in a man younger than 35 who had mild COVID-19 (a few samples of this study predate the infection). Cell type and time point are not known. Material for sequencing was PBMCs or a T cell subset sorted from them (not recorded which). CDR3 sequence reads: CASSLYSLSGNTIYF. CDR3 in DNA: TGTGCCAGCAGCTTGTACTCACTCTCTGGAAACACCATATATTTT.